The clone carrying this T cell receptor (beta chain) is classed as medium-sized (0.01 to 0.1%). Its specificity is not known. The source of the sample is a study of OX40 agonist ivuxolimab in advanced cancers. On the study more broadly: The dose of intravenous ivuxolimab that patients received every 2 weeks ranged from 0.01 to 10 mg/kg. Whole-study findings and limits: In the 0.1 to 3.0 mg/kg range, CD4+ and CD8+ blood T cells had expanded clonally by week 6. There were also nonresponders showing low normalized T-cell clonal expansion.

The assay was immunoSEQ multiplex PCR, and TCRdb's table has in-frame clones only and misses some. The sample holds more than 50,000 clones, roughly four fifths seen once. V gave up 5 bases and J gave up 7 bases, with 14 bases separating them. The length of the CDR3 is 14 residues. Germline CDR1 LNHDA, CDR2 SQIVND (reference sequence). The source is an adult with an advanced solid tumor such as melanoma, head and neck, liver or kidney cancer. The sequencing here drew on CD4+ or CD8+ T cells sorted from blood, taken in a trial of the OX40 agonist ivuxolimab. The J gene is TRBJ1-4, the V gene TRBV19, with D possibly being TRBD1 (6 bases). CDR3 in DNA: TGTGCCAGTAGTGCCACAGGGATTGGTGAAAAACTGTTTTTT. Residues: CASSATGIGEKLFF.